This TCR beta chain was profiled in a study of radiotherapy plus CTLA-4 blockade in lung cancer. Using immunoSEQ multiplex PCR, the repertoire was profiled, and TCRdb retains in-frame clones only, with some absent. The sample includes around 63,000 clones, around 69% of them seen just once. The sample in question was peripheral blood, obtained from a patient treated with radiotherapy plus ipilimumab. The sequence came from a human donor with non-small cell lung cancer whose response to radiotherapy plus ipilimumab could not be evaluated. Some clones in this sample may be carry-over from other donors' samples.

This CDR3 reads CASSDYRGPTEAFF. DNA of the CDR3: TGTGCCAGCAGTGATTACAGGGGTCCCACTGAAGCTTTCTTT. The V call is TRBV6-1, the J call TRBJ1-1; 7 bases agree with TRBD1. The CDR3 length is 14 residues. From germline, CDR1 is MNHNS and CDR2 SASEGT. The junction had 5 bases not matched to a gene; V was cut back by 3 bases and J by 4 bases.